The 30 T cell receptor beta chains reported below all come from one sample, sequenced in a study of blood T cell repertoires in COVID-19. This table comes from immunoSEQ multiplex PCR, and its TCRdb copy is limited to in-frame clones, with some not included. The profile shows 95,000 to 130,000 clones, approximately 90% of them singletons. Specimen: peripheral blood. Receptors originate from a human donor with active COVID-19. The donor label of this sample is uncertain.

The chain combines TRBV6-1 with TRBJ1-1, with D hard to call. Germline V gives CDR1 MNHNS, CDR2 SASEGT. There are 13 residues in the CDR3. V was shortened by 1 base and J by 4 bases, with 7 bases between the two germline ends. CDR3 amino acids: CASSEVGVTEAFF. CDR3 DNA: TGTGCCAGCAGTGAAGTCGGAGTCACTGAAGCTTTCTTT.

V is TRBV12-3 or TRBV12-4 and J is TRBJ1-2, with 7 positions matching TRBD1. V shed 6 bases, J shed 8 bases, and the junction held 9 bases outside the gene matches. The CDR3 extends over 13 amino acids. The DNA for the CDR3 is TGTGCCAGCAGCCGAGACAGGGTCCGCGGCTACACCTTC. This sequence encodes CASSRDRVRGYTF.

J is TRBJ2-2 and V is TRBV4-3; TRBD2 is a possible D gene (5 bases). Germline-derived CDR1 and CDR2 are LGHNA and YSLEER. The CDR3 is made up of 17 amino acids. Trimming left V 3 bases short and J 0 bases short, with 14 bases between. The chain's CDR3 is CASSHNLYSANTGELFF. The CDR3 DNA reads as TGCGCCAGCAGCCACAATCTATATAGCGCGAACACCGGGGAGCTGTTTTTT.

The J gene is TRBJ1-3, the V gene TRBV6-6, with TRBD1 matching 7 bases. The CDR3 is 15 amino acids. The germline CDR1 and CDR2 sequences are MNHNY and SVGAGI (reference sequence). The junction had 4 bases not matched to a gene; V was cut back by 2 bases and J by 3 bases. CDR3 sequence: CASSYEGGGGNTIYF. CDR3 nucleotide sequence: TGTGCCAGCAGTTACGAAGGGGGCGGTGGAAACACCATATATTTT.

The chain recombines TRBV11-2 with TRBJ1-1; unclear D gene. The ends were cut back, 1 base at V and 1 base at J, with 10 bases in the middle. Germline lookup yields CDR1 SGHAT and CDR2 FQNNGV. This CDR3 contains 15 residues. The CDR3 region has the DNA TGTGCCAGCAGCTTAGTCGCAGATACGAACACTGAAGCTTTCTTT. Amino acids: CASSLVADTNTEAFF. Supplemented by reference TRBV11-2 and TRBJ1-1, the full variable domain reads EAGVAQSPRYKIIEKRQSVAFWCNPISGHATLYWYQQILGQGPKLLIQFQNNGVVDDSQLPKDRFSAERLKGVDSTLKIQPAKLEDSAVYLCASSLVADTNTEAFFGQGTRLTVV.

The rearrangement links TRBV20-1 to TRBJ1-6; 10 positions agree with TRBD1. The length of the CDR3 is 15 residues. Germline values: CDR1 DFQATT, CDR2 SNEGSKA (reference sequence). The junction had 6 bases not matched to a gene; V was cut back by 3 bases and J by 7 bases. The DNA for the CDR3 is TGCAGTGCTAGTCCGGGACAGGGGCTGAATTCACCCCTCCACTTT. It specifies CSASPGQGLNSPLHF.

The chain employs TRBV15 and TRBJ2-3, with 11 positions matching TRBD2. The V gene end was trimmed by 0 bases and the J gene end by 2 bases; junction bases not matched to a gene: 10. CDR3 length equals 19 residues. Per the germline V gene, CDR1 is LNHNV and CDR2 is YYDKDF (reference sequence). Here the CDR3 reads CATSRDVSTSGAPTDTQYF. The DNA of the CDR3 is TGTGCCACCAGCAGAGATGTATCGACTAGCGGGGCACCCACAGATACGCAGTATTTT.

V and J are TRBV28 and TRBJ2-7; a weak D match, TRBD2 (5 bases). This CDR3 comprises 14 residues. The V gene lost 4 bases and the J gene lost 4 bases, with 14 bases spanning the gap. CDR1 and CDR2 from the germline V gene are MDHEN and SYDVKM. CDR3 sequence (DNA): TGTGCCAGCAGTTCCTTGGGGAGCTATTACGAGCAGTACTTC. Translation: CASSSLGSYYEQYF.

The rearrangement uses TRBV6-1 and TRBJ1-1; D is possibly TRBD1 (5 bases). Germline assignment: CDR1 MNHNS and CDR2 SASEGT. Trimming took 2 bases from V and 7 from J, leaving 11 bases between them. There are 13 residues in the CDR3. CDR3 DNA: TGTGCCAGCAGTGAAATCAGGGTACTTGAAGCTTTCTTT. It yields the protein CASSEIRVLEAFF.

The V and J genes are TRBV5-4 and TRBJ1-3; D gene ambiguous. The germline CDR1 and CDR2 sequences are SGHNT and YYREEE (reference sequence). This CDR3 is 16 amino acids long. Trimming removed 3 bases at V and 2 bases at J, with 15 bases between. The CDR3 DNA is TGTGCCAGCAGCTGGGCGGGATTGGGGACTGGAAACACCATATATTTT. Translating it yields CASSWAGLGTGNTIYF. Full variable domain (remainder filled in from reference TRBV5-4 and TRBJ1-3): ETGVTQSPTHLIKTRGQQVTLRCSSQSGHNTVSWYQQALGQGPQFIFQYYREEENGRGNFPPRFSGLQFPNYSSELNVNALELDDSALYLCASSWAGLGTGNTIYFGEGSWLTVV.

The J gene is TRBJ2-3, the V gene TRBV10-2; the match to TRBD2 covers 15 bases. Germline values: CDR1 WSHSY, CDR2 SAAADI. The CDR3 has 16 amino acids. V gave up 6 bases and J gave up 3 bases; unmatched junction bases: 4. The CDR3 DNA reads TGCGCCAGCAGCCGGACTAGCGGGGGGGCAACAGATACGCAGTATTTT. It is translated as CASSRTSGGATDTQYF.

This chain uses TRBV11-2 with TRBJ1-6; D is undetermined. This CDR3 is 14 amino acids long. The germline V gene encodes CDR1 SGHAT and CDR2 FQNNGV. Between the trimmed V and J ends, which lost 5 bases and 7 bases, there was a span of 12 bases. The CDR3 region has the DNA TGTGCCAGCAGCAAGAGGGCGGGAAATTCACCCCTCCACTTT. Protein product: CASSKRAGNSPLHF.

This chain joins TRBV6-1 and TRBJ1-3; the match to TRBD1 covers 10 bases. This CDR3 is built from 17 residues. CDR1 is MNHNS and CDR2 is SASEGT in the germline V gene. V trimming: 3 bases; J trimming: 0 bases; junction bases outside the gene matches: 5. In DNA form, the CDR3 reads TGTGCCAGCAGTGAGCTGACAGGGGGCATCTCTGGAAACACCATATATTTT. Amino acids: CASSELTGGISGNTIYF.

The chain has TRBV6-4 and TRBJ2-3; 8 bases agree with TRBD2. The junction had 14 bases not matched to a gene; V was cut back by 4 bases and J by 5 bases. Germline V CDR1 and CDR2: MRHNA, SNTAGT. The CDR3 runs to 17 residues. For the CDR3, the DNA is TGTGCCAGCAGTGCCGAGGCACCGGGACTAGTAGGAGATACGCAGTATTTT. Translation gives CASSAEAPGLVGDTQYF.

This chain joins TRBV3-1 (or the pseudogene TRBV3-2) and TRBJ2-5; 7 bases line up with TRBD2. V was clipped by 1 base and J by 9 bases; unmatched bases: 2. This CDR3 has 12 residues. Looked up from germline, CDR1 is LGHDT and CDR2 is YNNKEL (reference sequence). The CDR3 protein is CASSQGAGAQYF. The CDR3 DNA reads as TGTGCCAGCAGCCAAGGGGCGGGGGCCCAGTACTTC.

The chain is built from TRBV6-5 and TRBJ2-3; maybe TRBD1 (6 bases). The V and J ends lost 2 bases and 0 bases respectively, with 9 bases between them. Germline values: CDR1 MNHEY, CDR2 SVGAGI. CDR3 size: 15 residues. The DNA for the CDR3 is TGTGCCAGCAGTTACGGGACACCAAGCACAGATACGCAGTATTTT. It specifies CASSYGTPSTDTQYF.

CDR3 region: CASDRDSTSETQYF. The CDR3 bases are TGCGCCAGCGATCGGGACAGTACGTCGGAGACCCAGTACTTC. V is TRBV5-1 and J is TRBJ2-5, with 7 bases matching TRBD1. The CDR3 extends over 14 amino acids. V was pared by 7 bases and J by 5 bases, with 11 bases of the junction left unmatched. Per the germline V gene, CDR1 is SGHRS and CDR2 is YFSETQ. Full variable domain (rest looked up from reference TRBV5-1 and TRBJ2-5): KAGVTQTPRYLIKTRGQQVTLSCSPISGHRSVSWYQQTPGQGLQFLFEYFSETQRNKGNFPGRFSGRQFSNSRSEMNVSTLELGDSALYLCASDRDSTSETQYFGPGTRLLVL.

This chain joins TRBV2 and TRBJ1-6; the D gene is possibly TRBD1 (6 bases). Germline CDR1 reads SNHLY; CDR2 reads FYNNEI. The CDR3 extends over 15 amino acids. Deletions cut 6 bases from V and 3 bases from J, with 12 bases between. CDR3 protein: CASRDSDVYNSPLHF. CDR3 DNA: TGTGCCAGCAGGGACAGTGACGTCTATAATTCACCCCTCCACTTT. Filled out from reference TRBV2 and TRBJ1-6, the complete variable domain reads EPEVTQTPSHQVTQMGQEVILRCVPISNHLYFYWYRQILGQKVEFLVSFYNNEISEKSEIFDDQFSVERPDGSNFTLKIRSTKLEDSAMYFCASRDSDVYNSPLHFGNGTRLTVT.

The chain is built from TRBV9 and TRBJ2-6; TRBD1 is a possible D gene (6 bases). The germline gives CDR1 SGDLS, CDR2 YYNGEE. The CDR3 totals 14 residues. V lost 2 bases, J lost 7 bases, and 10 bases lay in between. CDR3: CASSVSGQANVLTF. CDR3 coding DNA: TGTGCCAGCAGCGTCTCGGGACAAGCCAACGTCCTGACTTTC.

The genes are TRBV19 and TRBJ2-2; TRBD2 is a possible D gene (6 bases). Trimming took 5 bases from V and 2 from J, leaving 12 bases between them. CDR1 LNHDA and CDR2 SQIVND come from the germline V gene (reference sequence). The CDR3 covers 15 residues. CDR3 coding DNA: TGTGCCAGTAGTTCGGGACTTTTAAACACCGGGGAGCTGTTTTTT. Protein product: CASSSGLLNTGELFF. The full variable domain, with the rest looked up from reference TRBV19 and TRBJ2-2, is DGGITQSPKYLFRKEGQNVTLSCEQNLNHDAMYWYRQDPGQGLRLIYYSQIVNDFQKGDIAEGYSVSREKKESFPLTVTSAQKNPTAFYLCASSSGLLNTGELFFGEGSRLTVL.

J is TRBJ2-2 and V is TRBV4-2, with 10 bases fitting TRBD2. Germline CDR1 reads LGHNA; CDR2 reads YNFKEQ. The J segment lost 5 bases and the V segment lost 1 base, leaving 16 bases of the junction unmatched. CDR3 length equals 20 residues. This CDR3 reads CASSQGFVLSGGLSTGELFF. The CDR3, as DNA: TGTGCCAGCAGCCAAGGGTTTGTCCTTAGCGGGGGGCTATCTACCGGGGAGCTGTTTTTT.

The rearrangement uses TRBV19 and TRBJ2-1, with 10 bases lining up with TRBD2. The CDR3 runs 13 residues. The germline CDR1 and CDR2 sequences are LNHDA and SQIVND (reference sequence). The V segment lost 7 bases and the J segment 10 bases; nucleotides outside the gene matches: 7. CDR3 nucleotides: TGTGCCAGTATGAGCGGGGGGGCGGAGGAGCAGTTCTTC. Its protein is CASMSGGAEEQFF.

The chain carries TRBV11-2 and TRBJ1-6; 7 positions agree with TRBD1. Trimming took 8 bases from V and 8 from J; bases not matched to a gene: 12. This CDR3 comprises 15 residues. Germline V lookup: CDR1 SGHAT, CDR2 FQNNGV. CDR3 amino acids: CASGKLTGKYSPLHF. The CDR3 DNA follows: TGTGCCAGCGGGAAACTGACAGGGAAGTATTCACCCCTCCACTTT.

The gene calls are TRBV3-1 (or the pseudogene TRBV3-2) and TRBJ2-3; D unresolved. The CDR3 is 16 residues long. The ends were cut back, 5 bases at V and 1 base at J, with 16 bases in the middle. CDR1 is LGHDT and CDR2 is YNNKEL in the germline V gene (reference sequence). The CDR3 loop is CASSTTKKYGTDTQYF. CDR3 nucleotide sequence: TGTGCCAGCAGCACGACAAAGAAGTATGGCACAGATACGCAGTATTTT.

The V gene is TRBV27, the J gene TRBJ1-2; TRBD1 matches 7 bases. V was clipped by 6 bases and J by 2 bases; unmatched bases: 12. Germline V gene sequence: CDR1 MNHEY, CDR2 SMNVEV (reference sequence). The CDR3 is 16 residues long. CDR3 amino acids: CASSLLSGGENYGYTF. In DNA form, the CDR3 reads TGTGCCAGCAGCCTTTTATCAGGGGGAGAAAACTATGGCTACACCTTC.

CDR3 sequence: CSVSGVGTDTQYF. CDR3 in DNA: TGCAGCGTGTCCGGGGTCGGCACAGATACGCAGTATTTT. J is TRBJ2-3 and V is TRBV29-1, with a possible D match to TRBD2 (5 bases). This CDR3 is built from 13 residues. V was cut by 6 bases and J by 1 base, with 11 bases left in between. Germline values: CDR1 SQVTM, CDR2 ANQGSEA.

The genes are TRBV4-3 and TRBJ1-1, with 8 bases identical to TRBD1. The V and J ends lost 2 bases and 2 bases, in that order; junction bases with no gene match: 4. This CDR3 contains 15 residues. The germline V gene has CDR1 LGHNA and CDR2 YSLEER. This CDR3 reads CASSQRTGRNTEAFF. CDR3 sequence (DNA): TGCGCCAGCAGCCAAAGGACAGGGCGAAACACTGAAGCTTTCTTT.

The sample holds a few counts of this clone. The V call is TRBV19, the J call TRBJ2-5, with D possibly matching TRBD1 (6 bases). The germline V gene encodes CDR1 LNHDA and CDR2 SQIVND (reference sequence). This CDR3 contains 16 residues. With 4 bases removed from V and 5 bases from J, the gap between germline ends came to 20 bases. The CDR3 DNA is TGTGCCAGTAGTAAAGGGACATTAATGGCAGCGGAGACCCAGTACTTC. As protein: CASSKGTLMAAETQYF.

This chain joins TRBV5-4 and TRBJ2-3, with 9 bases that match TRBD1. Germline assignment: CDR1 SGHNT and CDR2 YYREEE (reference sequence). V shed 3 bases and J 6 bases; nucleotides not matched to a gene: 14. This CDR3 region has 17 residues. The CDR3 DNA follows: TGTGCCAGCAGCTCGAACAGGGGGCGCGTTGTTTTGGATACGCAGTATTTT. It encodes CASSSNRGRVVLDTQYF.

This clone was seen just once. This chain joins TRBV6-2 or TRBV6-3 and TRBJ1-2; D ambiguous. Per germline, CDR1 MNHEY and CDR2 SVGEGT. The CDR3 covers 16 residues. V was trimmed by 0 bases and J by 4 bases, leaving 15 bases between them. The CDR3 DNA follows: TGTGCCAGCAGTTACTCGAGGGCAGTTCCCGGCTATGGCTACACCTTC. Its translation is CASSYSRAVPGYGYTF.